The sequence of this T cell receptor (beta chain) was determined in a study of T-cell memory formation after mild COVID-19. The length of the CDR3 is 13 residues. Germline loops: CDR1 SQVTM, CDR2 ANQGSEA. V was pared by 3 bases and J by 2 bases, with 11 bases between. There are a few counts of this clonotype. TCRdb reanalysed the 5' RACE reads using MiXCR and keeps one entry per CDR3 protein. The sample yields fewer than 650,000 distinct CDR3 sequences, about a fifth seen once. The chain uses TRBV29-1 and TRBJ2-7; D is possibly TRBD1 or TRBD2 (7 bases each). The specimen was PBMCs or a T cell subset sorted from them (not recorded which). The receptor was derived from an adult woman who had mild COVID-19 (a few samples of this study predate the infection). Cell type and time point are not known. CDR3 residues: CSVEQGGTYEQYF. The CDR3 bases are TGCAGCGTTGAGCAGGGGGGGACCTACGAGCAGTACTTC.